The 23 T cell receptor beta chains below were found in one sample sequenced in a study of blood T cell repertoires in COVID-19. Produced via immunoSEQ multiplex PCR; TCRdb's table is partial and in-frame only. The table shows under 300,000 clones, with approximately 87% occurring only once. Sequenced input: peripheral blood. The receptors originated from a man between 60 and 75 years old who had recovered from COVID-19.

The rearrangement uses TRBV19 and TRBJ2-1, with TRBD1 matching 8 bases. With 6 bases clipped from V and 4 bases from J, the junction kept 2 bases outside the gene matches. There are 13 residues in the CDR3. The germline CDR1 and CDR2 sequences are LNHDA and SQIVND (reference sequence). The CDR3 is CASRGQGYNEQFF. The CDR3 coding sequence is TGTGCCAGTAGAGGACAGGGTTACAATGAGCAGTTCTTC.

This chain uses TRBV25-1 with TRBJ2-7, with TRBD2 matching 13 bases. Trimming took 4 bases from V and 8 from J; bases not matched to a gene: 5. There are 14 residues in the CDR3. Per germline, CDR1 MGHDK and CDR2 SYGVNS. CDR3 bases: TGTGCCAGCAGTGCACCCGGGACTAGCGGGAAGCAGTACTTC. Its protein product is CASSAPGTSGKQYF.

The CDR3 coding sequence is TGTGCCAGCAGCTTAAAAGCGGGGGGGAGCGGGGAGCTGTTTTTT. Its translation is CASSLKAGGSGELFF. This rearrangement joins TRBV7-2 to TRBJ2-2; 10 bases line up with TRBD2. CDR3 length equals 15 residues. Losses at the gene ends were 2 bases for V and 7 bases for J; bases not matched to a gene: 4. The V gene's germline CDR1 is SGHTA and CDR2 FQGNSA.

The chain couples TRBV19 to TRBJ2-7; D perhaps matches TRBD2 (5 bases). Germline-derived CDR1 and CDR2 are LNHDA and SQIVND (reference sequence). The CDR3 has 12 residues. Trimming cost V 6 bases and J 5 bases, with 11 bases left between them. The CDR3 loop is CASRDPGNEQYF. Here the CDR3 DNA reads TGTGCCAGTAGGGACCCCGGGAACGAGCAGTACTTC.

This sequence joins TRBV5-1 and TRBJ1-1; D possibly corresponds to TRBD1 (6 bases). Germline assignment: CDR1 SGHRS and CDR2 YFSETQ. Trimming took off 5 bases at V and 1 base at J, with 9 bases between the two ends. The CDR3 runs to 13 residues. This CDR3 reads CASRGQQNTEAFF. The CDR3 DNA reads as TGCGCCAGCAGGGGACAACAGAACACTGAAGCTTTCTTT.

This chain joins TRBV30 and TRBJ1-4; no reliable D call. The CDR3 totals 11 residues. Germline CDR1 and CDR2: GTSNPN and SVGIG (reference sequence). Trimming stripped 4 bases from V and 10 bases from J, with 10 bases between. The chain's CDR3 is CAWTQTGKLFF. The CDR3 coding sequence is TGTGCCTGGACCCAAACTGGAAAACTGTTTTTT.

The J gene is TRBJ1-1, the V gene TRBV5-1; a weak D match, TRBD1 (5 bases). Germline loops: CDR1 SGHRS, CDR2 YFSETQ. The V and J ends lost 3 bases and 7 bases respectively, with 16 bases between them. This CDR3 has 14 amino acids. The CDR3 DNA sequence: TGCGCCAGCAGCTCGAGGACGGGACTGGGTGAAGCTTTCTTT. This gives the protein CASSSRTGLGEAFF.

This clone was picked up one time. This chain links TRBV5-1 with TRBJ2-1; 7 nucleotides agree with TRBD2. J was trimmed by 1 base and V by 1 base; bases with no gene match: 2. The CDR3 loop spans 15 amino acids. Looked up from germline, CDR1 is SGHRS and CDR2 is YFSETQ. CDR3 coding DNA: TGCGCCAGCAGCTTGACTAGCGCATCCTACAATGAGCAGTTCTTC. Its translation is CASSLTSASYNEQFF.

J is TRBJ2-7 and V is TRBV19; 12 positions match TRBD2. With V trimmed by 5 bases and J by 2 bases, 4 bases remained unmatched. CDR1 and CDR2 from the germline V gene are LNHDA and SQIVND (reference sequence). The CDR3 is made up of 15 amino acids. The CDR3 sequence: CASSSLAGGTYEQYF. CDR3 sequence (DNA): TGTGCCAGTAGTTCGCTAGCGGGAGGGACCTACGAGCAGTACTTC.

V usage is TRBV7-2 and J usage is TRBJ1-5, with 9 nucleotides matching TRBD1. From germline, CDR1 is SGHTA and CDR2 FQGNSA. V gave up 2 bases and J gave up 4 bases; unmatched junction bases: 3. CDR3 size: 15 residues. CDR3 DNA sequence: TGTGCCAGCAGCTTACTACAGGGGGCGAATCAGCCCCAGCATTTT. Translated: CASSLLQGANQPQHF.

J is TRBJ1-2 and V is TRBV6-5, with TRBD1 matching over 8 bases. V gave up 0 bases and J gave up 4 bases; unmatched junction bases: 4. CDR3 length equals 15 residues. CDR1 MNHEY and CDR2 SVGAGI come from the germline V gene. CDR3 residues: CASSYSRDRTYGYTF. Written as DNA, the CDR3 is TGTGCCAGCAGTTACTCCCGGGACAGGACCTATGGCTACACCTTC.

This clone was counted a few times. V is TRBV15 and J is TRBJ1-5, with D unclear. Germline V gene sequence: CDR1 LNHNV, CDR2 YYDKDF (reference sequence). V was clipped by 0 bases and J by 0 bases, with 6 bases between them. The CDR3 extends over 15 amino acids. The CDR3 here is CATSRDLFSNQPQHF. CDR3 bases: TGTGCCACCAGCAGAGATCTTTTTAGCAATCAGCCCCAGCATTTT. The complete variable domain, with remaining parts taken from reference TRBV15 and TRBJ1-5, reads DAMVIQNPRYQVTQFGKPVTLSCSQTLNHNVMYWYQQKSSQAPKLLFHYYDKDFNNEADTPDNFQSRRPNTSFCFLDIRSPGLGDTAMYLCATSRDLFSNQPQHFGDGTRLSIL.

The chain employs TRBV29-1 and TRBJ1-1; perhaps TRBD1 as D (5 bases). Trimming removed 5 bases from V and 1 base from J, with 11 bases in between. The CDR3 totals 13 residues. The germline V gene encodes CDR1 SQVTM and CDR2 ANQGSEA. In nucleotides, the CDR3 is TGCAGCGTTAGACAGAACGAGAACACTGAAGCTTTCTTT. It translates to CSVRQNENTEAFF.

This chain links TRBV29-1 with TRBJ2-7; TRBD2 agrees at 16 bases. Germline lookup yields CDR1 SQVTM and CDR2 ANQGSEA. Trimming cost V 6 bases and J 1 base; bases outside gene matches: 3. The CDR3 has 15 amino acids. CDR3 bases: TGCAGCGTGGGACTAGCGGGAGGGGTATCCTACGAGCAGTACTTC. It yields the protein CSVGLAGGVSYEQYF.

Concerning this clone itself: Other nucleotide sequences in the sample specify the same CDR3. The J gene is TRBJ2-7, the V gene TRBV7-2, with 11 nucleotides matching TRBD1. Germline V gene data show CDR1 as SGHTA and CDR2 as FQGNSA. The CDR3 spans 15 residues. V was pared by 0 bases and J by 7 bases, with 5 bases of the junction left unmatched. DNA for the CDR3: TGTGCCAGCAGCTTAGCTGGGACAGGGGGGGGAGAGCAGTACTTC. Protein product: CASSLAGTGGGEQYF.

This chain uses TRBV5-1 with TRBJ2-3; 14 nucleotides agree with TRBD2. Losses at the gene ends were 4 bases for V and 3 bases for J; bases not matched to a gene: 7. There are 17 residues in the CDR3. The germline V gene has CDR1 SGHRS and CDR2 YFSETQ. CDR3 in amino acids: CASSKGLAGVTTDTQYF. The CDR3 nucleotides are TGCGCCAGCAGCAAGGGACTAGCGGGAGTAACGACAGATACGCAGTATTTT.

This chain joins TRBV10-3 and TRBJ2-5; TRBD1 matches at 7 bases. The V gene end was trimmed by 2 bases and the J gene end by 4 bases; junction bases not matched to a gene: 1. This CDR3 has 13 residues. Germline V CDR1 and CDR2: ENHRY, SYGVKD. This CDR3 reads CAISEDRVETQYF. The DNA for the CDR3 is TGTGCCATCAGTGAGGACAGGGTAGAGACCCAGTACTTC.

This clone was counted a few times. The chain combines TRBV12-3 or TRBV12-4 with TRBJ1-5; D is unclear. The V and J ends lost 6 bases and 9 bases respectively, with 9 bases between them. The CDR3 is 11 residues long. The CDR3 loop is CASSPGGPQHF. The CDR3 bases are TGTGCCAGCAGCCCAGGAGGGCCCCAGCATTTT.

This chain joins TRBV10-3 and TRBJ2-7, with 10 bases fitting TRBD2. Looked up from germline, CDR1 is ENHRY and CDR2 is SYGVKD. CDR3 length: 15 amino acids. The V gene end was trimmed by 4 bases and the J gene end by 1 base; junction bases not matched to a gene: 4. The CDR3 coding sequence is TGTGCCATCAGTGGAGGTAGCGGGGGGTCCTACGAGCAGTACTTC. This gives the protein CAISGGSGGSYEQYF.

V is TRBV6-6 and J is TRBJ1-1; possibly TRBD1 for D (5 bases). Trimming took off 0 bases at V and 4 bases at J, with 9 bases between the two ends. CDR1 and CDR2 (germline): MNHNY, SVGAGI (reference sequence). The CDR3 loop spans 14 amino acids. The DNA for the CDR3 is TGTGCCAGCAGTTACTCGTCAGGGTCCACTGAAGCTTTCTTT. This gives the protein CASSYSSGSTEAFF.

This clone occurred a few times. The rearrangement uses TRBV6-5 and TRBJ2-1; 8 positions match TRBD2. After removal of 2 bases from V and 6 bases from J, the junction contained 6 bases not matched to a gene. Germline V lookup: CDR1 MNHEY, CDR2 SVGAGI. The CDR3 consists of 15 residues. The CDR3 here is CASSYGAGVSNEQFF. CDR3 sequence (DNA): TGTGCCAGCAGTTACGGAGCGGGGGTCTCCAATGAGCAGTTCTTC.

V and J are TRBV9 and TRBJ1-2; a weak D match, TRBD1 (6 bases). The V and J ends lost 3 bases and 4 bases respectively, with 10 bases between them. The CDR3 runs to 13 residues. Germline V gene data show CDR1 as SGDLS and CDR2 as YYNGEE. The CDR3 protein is CASSGNRVYGYTF. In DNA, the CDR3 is TGTGCCAGCAGCGGAAACAGGGTCTATGGCTACACCTTC. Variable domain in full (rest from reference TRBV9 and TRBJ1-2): DSGVTQTPKHLITATGQRVTLRCSPRSGDLSVYWYQQSLDQGLQFLIQYYNGEERAKGNILERFSAQQFPDLHSELNLSSLELGDSALYFCASSGNRVYGYTFGSGTRLTVV.

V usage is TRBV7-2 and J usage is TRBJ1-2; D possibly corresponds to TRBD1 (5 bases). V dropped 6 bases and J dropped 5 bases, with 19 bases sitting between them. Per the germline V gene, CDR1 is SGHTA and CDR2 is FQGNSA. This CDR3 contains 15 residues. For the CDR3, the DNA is TGTGCCAGCAGTTTCGGGCGTGTGACAGATTATGGCTACACCTTC. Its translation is CASSFGRVTDYGYTF. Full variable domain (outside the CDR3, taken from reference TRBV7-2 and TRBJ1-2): GAGVSQSPSNKVTEKGKDVELRCDPISGHTALYWYRQSLGQGLEFLIYFQGNSAPDKSGLPSDRFSAERTGGSVSTLTIQRTQQEDSAVYLCASSFGRVTDYGYTFGSGTRLTVV.